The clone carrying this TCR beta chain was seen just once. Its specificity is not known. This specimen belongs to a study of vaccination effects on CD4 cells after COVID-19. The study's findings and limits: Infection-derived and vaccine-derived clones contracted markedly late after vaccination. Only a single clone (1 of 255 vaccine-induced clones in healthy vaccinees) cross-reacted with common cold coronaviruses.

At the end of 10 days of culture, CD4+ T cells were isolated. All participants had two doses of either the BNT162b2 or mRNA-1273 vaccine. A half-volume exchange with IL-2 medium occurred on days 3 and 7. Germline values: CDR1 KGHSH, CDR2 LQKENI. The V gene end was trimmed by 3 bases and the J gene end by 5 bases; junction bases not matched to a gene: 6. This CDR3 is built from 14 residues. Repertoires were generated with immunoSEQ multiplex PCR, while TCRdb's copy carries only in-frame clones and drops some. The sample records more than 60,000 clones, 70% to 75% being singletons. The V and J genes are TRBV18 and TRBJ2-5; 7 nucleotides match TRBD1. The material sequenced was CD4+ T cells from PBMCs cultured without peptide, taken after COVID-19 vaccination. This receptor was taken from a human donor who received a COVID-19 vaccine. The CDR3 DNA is TGTGCCAGCTCACCGAGGACAGGACGGGAGACCCAGTACTTC. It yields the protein CASSPRTGRETQYF.